This T cell receptor beta chain is from a study of response to subunit inactivated influenza vaccine. Per germline, CDR1 SGHRS and CDR2 YFSETQ. V shed 3 bases and J 7 bases; nucleotides not matched to a gene: 12. This CDR3 has 16 residues. From the RT-PCR reads, TCRdb called clonotypes with MiXCR, one entry per CDR3 protein. The table includes a few hundred thousand distinct CDR3 sequences, around 11% detected once. Separately, the same data were catalogued under a study of T cells expressing NK-cell markers. That publication notes: Making the TCR beta cDNA relied on 5'RACE template switching with UMIs.

This TCR came from a middle-aged man who received an inactivated influenza vaccine. V is TRBV5-1 and J is TRBJ2-2; the match to TRBD1 covers 7 bases. Sequencing used PBMCs from blood, obtained on the day of vaccination. CDR3 DNA sequence: TGCGCCAGCAGCTCCCCTTTAGAAGGGGGCGGCGGGGAGCTGTTTTTT. Encoded protein: CASSSPLEGGGGELFF.